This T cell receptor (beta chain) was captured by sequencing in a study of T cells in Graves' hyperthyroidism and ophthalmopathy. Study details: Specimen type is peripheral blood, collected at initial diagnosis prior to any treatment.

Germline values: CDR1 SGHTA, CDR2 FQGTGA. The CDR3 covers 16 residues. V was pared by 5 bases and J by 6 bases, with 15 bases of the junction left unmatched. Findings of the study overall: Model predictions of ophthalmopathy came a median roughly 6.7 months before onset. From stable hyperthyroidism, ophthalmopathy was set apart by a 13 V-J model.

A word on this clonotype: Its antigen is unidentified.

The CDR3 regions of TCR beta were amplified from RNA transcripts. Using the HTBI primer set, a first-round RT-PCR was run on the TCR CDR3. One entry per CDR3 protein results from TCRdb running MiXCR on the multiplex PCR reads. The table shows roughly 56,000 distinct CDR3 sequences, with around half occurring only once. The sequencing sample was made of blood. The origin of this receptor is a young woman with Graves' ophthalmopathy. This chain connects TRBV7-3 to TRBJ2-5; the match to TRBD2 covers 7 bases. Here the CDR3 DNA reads TGTGCCAGCAGCACCCACCAGGCTAGCGGTGAGCAGACCCAGTACTTC. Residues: CASSTHQASGEQTQYF.